This T cell receptor (beta chain) was recovered during a study of human T cells and chemical hapten exposure. The study, taken as a whole, reports: Counts of TCRs expanded at PT1 correlated positively with patch test score. While controls formed fewer of them, expanded TCRs formed significantly more large CDR3 similarity clusters.

Individual cDNA molecules each carried unique molecular identifiers attached by the library. TCRdb called the RACE reads again in MiXCR, with one record for every CDR3 protein. The sample includes 82,000 or so distinct CDR3 sequences, around 13% of them seen just once. This clonotype was observed a few times. What it binds is unknown. Time point described: patch test 3, about 24 weeks after DPC sensitization. Treatment defined: therapeutic diphenylcyclopropenone sensitization with weekly scalp DPC. Blood was collected ahead of every patch test applied. This CDR3 region has 16 residues. Germline-derived CDR1 and CDR2 are SGHVS and FNYEAQ. The junction had 6 bases not matched to a gene; V was cut back by 1 base and J by 5 bases.

The clonotype comes from a woman between 45 and 65 years old with alopecia areata. Some clones in this sample may be carry-over from other donors' samples. The chain is built from TRBV7-6 and TRBJ1-4, with 8 positions matching TRBD1. The sample was whole blood, taken in connection with sensitization to the hapten diphenylcyclopropenone (DPC). As DNA, the CDR3 is TGTGCCAGCAGCTTAGGTTCTGGACAGGGAAATGAAAAACTGTTTTTT. It encodes CASSLGSGQGNEKLFF.